This passage covers 29 T cell receptor beta chains from one sample sequenced in a study of control samples from healthy donors and cancer patients. The method was immunoSEQ multiplex PCR; TCRdb's version includes in-frame clones alone and lacks a portion of them. The sample lists 98,000 or so clones, 70% to 80% occurring once. The sequenced sample consisted of blood. These receptors originate from a young woman in good health.

This clone has a handful of counts. The chain uses TRBV29-1 and TRBJ2-1; D unresolved. Germline values: CDR1 SQVTM, CDR2 ANQGSEA. This CDR3 is 12 amino acids long. The CDR3 reads CSIVRVPNEQFF. The DNA of the CDR3 is TGCAGTATCGTCCGGGTCCCAAATGAGCAGTTCTTC.

The chain employs TRBV7-8 and TRBJ2-1; 9 bases align to TRBD1. This CDR3 contains 19 residues. The germline CDR1 and CDR2 sequences are SGHVS and FQNEAQ. V lost 0 bases and J lost 5; bases outside the gene matches: 14. CDR3 region: CASSLANAKGTGLNNEQFF. DNA of the CDR3: TGTGCCAGCAGCTTAGCGAACGCAAAGGGGACAGGGCTTAACAATGAGCAGTTCTTC.

The rearrangement links TRBV5-5 to TRBJ1-2, with a weak D call TRBD1 (5 bases). Between the trimmed V and J ends, which lost 0 bases and 4 bases, there was a span of 13 bases. Germline V gives CDR1 SGHKS, CDR2 YYEKEE (reference sequence). This CDR3 region has 15 residues. The CDR3 loop is CASSLDPGTSYGYTF. DNA of the CDR3: TGTGCCAGCAGCTTGGACCCCGGGACCTCCTATGGCTACACCTTC.

Note on this clone: A junction end diverges from the germline sequence, so it may reflect a read error. The V and J genes are TRBV7-7 and TRBJ1-5; D perhaps matches TRBD1 (6 bases). Germline V gives CDR1 SSHAT, CDR2 FNYEAQ (reference sequence). This CDR3 is built from 16 residues. In DNA form, the CDR3 reads TGTGCTAGCAGCCCATCCGGACGGGGGGCGGATCAGCCCCAGCATTTT. Translated, it gives CASSPSGRGADQPQHF.

The chain uses TRBV6-5 and TRBJ2-7; 9 positions agree with TRBD1. Looked up from germline, CDR1 is MNHEY and CDR2 is SVGAGI. Losses at the gene ends were 6 bases for V and 12 bases for J; bases not matched to a gene: 6. CDR3 size: 11 residues. CDR3 DNA sequence: TGTGCCAGCAGAGACACAGGGGGCCTGTACTTC. As protein: CASRDTGGLYF.

This rearrangement joins TRBV7-2 to TRBJ2-1; D is undetermined. V was shortened by 6 bases and J by 12 bases, with 18 bases between the two germline ends. The germline V gene encodes CDR1 SGHTA and CDR2 FQGNSA. CDR3 length: 13 amino acids. Here the CDR3 reads CASSVEPTFGQFF. CDR3 coding DNA: TGTGCCAGCAGTGTTGAGCCCACCTTTGGGCAGTTCTTC.

The chain uses TRBV9 and TRBJ1-1, with a possible D match to TRBD1 (5 bases). Germline-derived CDR1 and CDR2 are SGDLS and YYNGEE. V lost 0 bases and J lost 1, with 10 bases in between. CDR3 length: 15 residues. The CDR3 nucleotides read TGTGCCAGCAGCGTAGCTGTTGGGGCGAACACTGAAGCTTTCTTT. Protein: CASSVAVGANTEAFF.

The chain employs TRBV18 and TRBJ1-2, with TRBD1 matching 11 bases. CDR1 and CDR2 from the germline V gene are KGHSH and LQKENI. With 8 bases clipped from V and 8 bases from J, the junction kept 7 bases outside the gene matches. This CDR3 spans 13 amino acids. The CDR3, as DNA: TGTGCCAGCACCTGGGACAGGGGGGACGGCTACACCTTC. Protein: CASTWDRGDGYTF.

V usage is TRBV30 and J usage is TRBJ2-5, with D unresolved. Germline V gene sequence: CDR1 GTSNPN, CDR2 SVGIG (reference sequence). This CDR3 spans 13 amino acids. The germline V and J ends were trimmed by 1 base and 5 bases, with 11 bases remaining between them. This CDR3 is CAWSENLGETQYF. The CDR3 nucleotides read TGTGCCTGGAGTGAAAACCTCGGGGAGACCCAGTACTTC.

V is TRBV6-5 and J is TRBJ1-1; 7 bases are shared with TRBD1. Trimming took 4 bases from V and 7 from J; bases not matched to a gene: 9. The CDR3 extends over 14 amino acids. Germline lookup yields CDR1 MNHEY and CDR2 SVGAGI. CDR3 nucleotide sequence: TGTGCCAGCAGTTCCCATCCAGGGACAGATGAAGCTTTCTTT. Residues: CASSSHPGTDEAFF.

The gene calls are TRBV11-2 and TRBJ2-5, with 11 positions matching TRBD2. J lost 7 bases, V lost 5 bases, and 9 bases had no gene match. Per germline, CDR1 SGHAT and CDR2 FQNNGV. The CDR3 spans 15 residues. The CDR3 DNA follows: TGTGCCAGCAGCCCACAACTAGCGGGGGCAGGGACCCAGTACTTC. Translation gives CASSPQLAGAGTQYF.

The genes are TRBV5-4 and TRBJ1-1, with D maybe TRBD1 (6 bases). The CDR3 spans 15 residues. Trimming cost V 0 bases and J 2 bases, with 11 bases left between them. Germline V gene lookup returns CDR1 SGHNT and CDR2 YYREEE (reference sequence). The CDR3 nucleotides read TGTGCCAGCAGCTTGGCGACAGGAAGTAACACTGAAGCTTTCTTT. This sequence encodes CASSLATGSNTEAFF.

The chain is built from TRBV5-1 and TRBJ2-5; possible D gene TRBD2, 6 bases. V shed 3 bases and J shed 5 bases, with 14 bases lying between them. CDR1 is SGHRS and CDR2 is YFSETQ in the germline V gene. This CDR3 spans 14 amino acids. The CDR3 loop is CASSSPGTVETQYF. CDR3 bases: TGCGCCAGCAGCTCCCCCGGGACTGTGGAGACCCAGTACTTC.

This chain joins TRBV7-6 and TRBJ2-7, with D perhaps matching TRBD1 (5 bases). Germline lookup yields CDR1 SGHVS and CDR2 FNYEAQ. V was clipped by 1 base and J by 5 bases, with 9 bases between them. This CDR3 is 13 amino acids long. The CDR3 protein is CASSLVAGNEQYF. CDR3 bases: TGTGCCAGCAGCTTAGTAGCAGGGAACGAGCAGTACTTC.

This clone was seen only a few times. The V call is TRBV5-4, the J call TRBJ2-5; D unclear. CDR3 length: 13 residues. V shed 0 bases and J shed 4 bases, with 7 bases lying between them. Germline V gene data show CDR1 as SGHNT and CDR2 as YYREEE (reference sequence). The CDR3 nucleotides are TGTGCCAGCAGCTTGGTGCCTATAGAGACCCAGTACTTC. It is translated as CASSLVPIETQYF.

This chain connects TRBV11-2 to TRBJ2-7; D perhaps matches TRBD1 (6 bases). Germline CDR1 SGHAT, CDR2 FQNNGV. V was clipped by 5 bases and J by 1 base, with 15 bases between them. The CDR3 runs 15 residues. The CDR3: CASSLDRSRSYEQYF. The CDR3, as DNA: TGTGCCAGCAGCCTTGACAGGAGCCGATCCTACGAGCAGTACTTC.

The rearrangement joins TRBV25-1 to TRBJ1-1; D not certain. Germline V gene sequence: CDR1 MGHDK, CDR2 SYGVNS. The CDR3 totals 16 residues. Between the trimmed V and J ends, which lost 0 bases and 5 bases, there was a span of 16 bases. In nucleotides, the CDR3 is TGTGCCAGCAGTGAATATAGTAGGGATGTGGATACTGAAGCTTTCTTT. This gives the protein CASSEYSRDVDTEAFF.

The chain is built from TRBV10-2 and TRBJ2-3, with D maybe TRBD1 (5 bases). Per the germline V gene, CDR1 is WSHSY and CDR2 is SAAADI. The CDR3 contains 15 residues. V lost 5 bases, J lost 3 bases, and 15 bases lay in between. The CDR3 sequence is CASSKGNYRTDTQYF. CDR3 coding DNA: TGCGCCAGCAGTAAGGGAAATTACAGGACAGATACGCAGTATTTT.

The genes are TRBV29-1 and TRBJ1-4, with 8 bases fitting TRBD1. CDR1 and CDR2 (germline): SQVTM, ANQGSEA. The J segment lost 8 bases and the V segment lost 3 bases, leaving 11 bases of the junction unmatched. The CDR3 is 15 residues long. In DNA, the CDR3 is TGCAGCGTTGACGGTGGGACAGGACGGGGGGAAAAACTGTTTTTT. Protein sequence: CSVDGGTGRGEKLFF.

This sequence joins TRBV18 and TRBJ2-7, with D tentatively TRBD2 (5 bases). Trimming took off 3 bases at V and 4 bases at J, with 22 bases between the two ends. There are 17 residues in the CDR3. Germline CDR1 reads KGHSH; CDR2 reads LQKENI. CDR3 bases: TGTGCCAGCTCACCGGAACTCCCGGGAAATAGAGGGTACGAGCAGTACTTC. Protein sequence: CASSPELPGNRGYEQYF.

The chain carries TRBV5-1 and TRBJ1-1; tentative D call: TRBD1 (6 bases). In germline, CDR1 is SGHRS, CDR2 YFSETQ. The V end lost 0 bases, the J end lost 0 bases, and 9 bases lay between the germline ends. CDR3 length: 15 amino acids. The CDR3 DNA is TGCGCCAGCAGCTTGGCCGGGACACTGAACACTGAAGCTTTCTTT. This translates into CASSLAGTLNTEAFF.

The chain joins TRBV7-8 to TRBJ2-1; TRBD1 matches 7 bases. Germline V lookup: CDR1 SGHVS, CDR2 FQNEAQ. The CDR3 contains 15 residues. The trim removed 5 bases at V and 7 bases at J, leaving 11 bases unmatched. The CDR3 DNA reads TGTGCCAGCAGCCCCCGGGCCCAGGGGGAGAATGAGCAGTTCTTC. It codes for CASSPRAQGENEQFF.

The chain couples TRBV7-2 to TRBJ1-2; 7 nucleotides agree with TRBD1. This CDR3 has 14 residues. The junction had 7 bases not matched to a gene; V was cut back by 5 bases and J by 4 bases. Germline V gene lookup returns CDR1 SGHTA and CDR2 FQGNSA. The chain's CDR3 is CASSNPTGSYGYTF. In DNA form, the CDR3 reads TGTGCCAGCAGCAACCCGACAGGGAGCTATGGCTACACCTTC.

This clone has only a few counts. V usage is TRBV27 and J usage is TRBJ1-2; tentative D call: TRBD1 (6 bases). The CDR3 totals 13 residues. In germline, CDR1 is MNHEY, CDR2 SMNVEV (reference sequence). V gave up 2 bases and J gave up 6 bases, with 10 bases separating them. The CDR3 here is CASSLQQGNGYTF. The CDR3 DNA sequence: TGTGCCAGCAGTTTACAACAGGGTAATGGCTACACCTTC.

The chain joins TRBV18 to TRBJ2-2, with unresolved D. The CDR3 has 13 residues. The V gene's germline CDR1 is KGHSH and CDR2 LQKENI. Trimming removed 2 bases at V and 6 bases at J, with 7 bases between. CDR3 sequence reads: CASSPELAGELFF. The CDR3, as DNA: TGTGCCAGCTCACCAGAATTGGCCGGGGAGCTGTTTTTT.

This clone was observed many times. The chain is built from TRBV4-1 and TRBJ2-1; D possibly uses TRBD1 or TRBD2 (5 bases each). Germline loops: CDR1 MGHRA, CDR2 YSYEKL. V was shortened by 0 bases and J by 0 bases, with 12 bases between the two germline ends. The CDR3 length is 17 residues. The CDR3 DNA reads TGCGCCAGCAGCCAAGAATTCGGGGCCAACTCCTACAATGAGCAGTTCTTC. Encoded protein: CASSQEFGANSYNEQFF.

The V and J genes are TRBV7-2 and TRBJ1-5, with D uncertain. The germline gives CDR1 SGHTA, CDR2 FQGNSA. The length of the CDR3 is 14 residues. Trimming removed 7 bases at V and 1 base at J, with 11 bases between. CDR3 DNA sequence: TGTGCCAGCAAAGTCACGGGGAGCAATCAGCCCCAGCATTTT. Amino acids: CASKVTGSNQPQHF.

The genes are TRBV7-2 and TRBJ1-1; D remains unclear. The CDR3 loop spans 13 amino acids. V was cut by 4 bases and J by 5 bases, with 11 bases left in between. The germline CDR1 and CDR2 sequences are SGHTA and FQGNSA. The CDR3: CASSSNGRTEAFF. In DNA, the CDR3 is TGTGCCAGCAGCTCCAACGGGCGGACTGAAGCTTTCTTT.

V and J are TRBV6-5 and TRBJ1-1, with D uncertain. V dropped 6 bases and J dropped 7 bases, with 15 bases sitting between them. Germline values: CDR1 MNHEY, CDR2 SVGAGI. This CDR3 contains 13 residues. In nucleotides, the CDR3 is TGTGCCAGCAGGGGGAGCCCGACGAGTGAAGCTTTCTTT. Translation: CASRGSPTSEAFF.